The T cell receptor beta chain under discussion was sequenced for a study of cytomegalovirus exposure and HLA in healthy donors. V shed 5 bases and J 3 bases; nucleotides not matched to a gene: 10. The CDR3 extends over 15 amino acids. Germline values: CDR1 LNHDA, CDR2 SQIVND (reference sequence). PCR involved 60 Vbeta and 13 Jbeta primers. The assay was immunoSEQ multiplex PCR, and TCRdb's table has in-frame clones only and misses some. The sample yields roughly 150,000 clones, roughly 80% seen once. This clone was observed a few times. The chain recombines TRBV19 with TRBJ2-7; TRBD2 matches 7 bases. Source material: PBMCs. This clonotype was sampled from a woman in her 40s in good health and CMV-seronegative. CDR3 DNA: TGTGCCAGTAGTCCTAGCGGTCTGCTGCACTACGAGCAGTACTTC. Protein product: CASSPSGLLHYEQYF.